The source of this T cell receptor beta chain is a study of shared clonotypes between healthy human individuals. Study conclusions and caveats: Among the subsets, naive ones generally showed larger estimated richness than memory ones.

Replicate PCRs run on sorted subsets employed about 220 ng DNA, 25,000 to 35,000 T cell genomes. Authors' methods: ImmunoSEQ output held junction-only sequences without quality scores, so filtering differed. Here immunoSEQ multiplex PCR was the method, and the copy in TCRdb shows in-frame clones only, minus some. The V and J calls and clone size were taken over from that table, and D and trimming were inferred from the DNA. In the table there are hundreds of thousands of clones, 90% to 96% of which are singletons. Trimming stripped 6 bases from V and 4 bases from J, with 10 bases between. The CDR3 spans 13 residues. Looked up from germline, CDR1 is MDHEN and CDR2 is SYDVKM. A remark on this clone: Its antigen is not identified.

Partitioning of CD4+ cells yielded a CD45RA+ naive subset and a CD45RA-negative memory subset. This sequence was found in a woman in her thirties in good health. The V and J genes are TRBV28 and TRBJ2-1; no reliable D call. The sequenced material came from naive CD4+ T cells sorted from blood. The subset was: CD45RA+ positively selected. The CDR3 here is CASSLLGYNEQFF. Here the CDR3 DNA reads TGTGCCAGCAGCCTATTAGGATACAATGAGCAGTTCTTC.